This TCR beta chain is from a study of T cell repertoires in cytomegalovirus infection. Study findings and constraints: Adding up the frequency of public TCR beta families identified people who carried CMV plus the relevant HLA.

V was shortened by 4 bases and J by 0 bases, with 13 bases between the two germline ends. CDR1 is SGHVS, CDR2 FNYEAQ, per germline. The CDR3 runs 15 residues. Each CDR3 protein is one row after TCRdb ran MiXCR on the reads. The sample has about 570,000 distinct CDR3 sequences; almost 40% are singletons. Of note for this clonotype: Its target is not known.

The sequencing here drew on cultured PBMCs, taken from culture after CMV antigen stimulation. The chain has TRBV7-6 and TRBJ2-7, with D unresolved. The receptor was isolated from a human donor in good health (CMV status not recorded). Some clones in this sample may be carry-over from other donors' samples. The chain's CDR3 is CASSSGPVSSYEQYF. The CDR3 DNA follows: TGTGCCAGCAGCTCTGGGCCTGTGAGCTCCTACGAGCAGTACTTC.